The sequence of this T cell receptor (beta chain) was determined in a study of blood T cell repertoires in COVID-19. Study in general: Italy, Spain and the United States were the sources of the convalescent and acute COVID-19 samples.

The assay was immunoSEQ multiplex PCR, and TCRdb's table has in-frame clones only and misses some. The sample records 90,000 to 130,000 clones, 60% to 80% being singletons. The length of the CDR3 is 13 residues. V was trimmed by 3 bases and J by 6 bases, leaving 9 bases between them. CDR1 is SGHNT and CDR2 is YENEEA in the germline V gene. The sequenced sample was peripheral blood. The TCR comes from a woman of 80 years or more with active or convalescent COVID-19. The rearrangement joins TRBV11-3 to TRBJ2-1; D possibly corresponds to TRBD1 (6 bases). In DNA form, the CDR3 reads TGTGCCAGCAGCTTCGAAGGGGGCAATGAGCAGTTCTTC. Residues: CASSFEGGNEQFF.